This T cell receptor beta chain was recovered during a study of neurological immune-mediated disorders (dated by TCRdb to between 2018 and 2021). General notes on the study: Peripheral blood TCR-beta repertoires from HTLV-I-associated myelopathy (HAM/TSP) patients, multiple sclerosis patients and healthy controls were compared by UMI-based sequencing. The approximately 110 TCR-beta libraries covered PBMC samples along with longitudinal samples, technical triplicates, and paired sorted CD4+ and CD8+ T-cell subsets. The cohort comprised 68 subjects: roughly 15 HAM/TSP patients, roughly 34 multiple sclerosis patients and around 20 healthy controls. General conclusions and limits of the study: No identical CDR3 amino acid sequences were shared among expanded clones across subjects, suggesting private TCR-beta repertoires in all groups. The highest TCR clonal expansion was observed in HAM/TSP patients, whereas the lowest was observed in MS patients, even when compared with healthy controls.

Healthy controls were blood bank volunteers in Maryland, USA. For unsorted PBMC libraries, 2 million PBMCs were used after storage in RNAlater at -80 degrees C until RNA extraction. Peripheral blood underwent Ficoll-Hypaque density gradient centrifugation to isolate PBMCs, which were then cryopreserved in liquid nitrogen. cDNA was synthesized by template-switch 5'RACE using a primer carrying a 10-nucleotide random unique molecular identifier by which each TCR transcript was tagged. Each sequencing run produced over 190 million TCR-beta sequences covering 15-18 subjects. The RNeasy kit was used to extract total RNA. TCR-beta VDJ regions were amplified with primers for the TCR constant region and the 5'RACE anchor, using the KAPA Real-time Library Amplification kit. Sample indexes and Illumina adaptors were added in a first PCR, and a second PCR then increased library yield. After Ampure bead purification, the roughly 650 bp TCR product was size-selected on a 2% E-gel SizeSelection system. Before pooling, library quality was assessed on a Bioanalyzer, concentration was determined with Qubit, and library quantification was performed with the Kapa Library Quantification kit. An Illumina HiSeq 2500 sequenced the libraries paired-end 2 x 150 bp. To increase sequence diversity, 25-30% phiX was spiked into each library pool. Per the authors' processing: Quality-filtered reads were processed with the UMI-based MiGEC pipeline, which removed over 80% of raw TCR sequences during error correction. IMGT germline references were used for aligning VDJ genes, and each clonotype was defined as a unique CDR3 amino acid sequence together with its V-J genes. Clonal expansion, Shannon diversity, and CDR3 relatedness (CalcPairwiseDistances, ClusterSamples) were evaluated with VDJtools, and phylogenetic trees were built with CLCbio workbench. Using coefficient-of-variation modelling across technical triplicates, the study counted a clone as expanded if it had at least 8 unique UMIs. TCRdb applied fastp at Q25 and MiXCR to the public reads, then kept only in-frame beta chains. Identical CDR3 proteins give one entry, which carries the most common genes and DNA. The authors' filters were not applied to this entry. This sample has 49,000 or so distinct CDR3 sequences in its table, and around 16% of those were observed once. Roughly 4.5% of the sample goes to the ten largest clones.

This clonotype was counted ten times or more. The antigen it binds to is not known. Nothing much larger sits one base from this clone, and base qualities are not available. Trimming takes 7 bases from V and 5 bases from J, and the germline ends sit 6 bases apart. From its cysteine to its phenylalanine, the CDR3 spans 11 amino acids. The CDR3 DNA has 33 bases and is translated from base 1. CDR1 and CDR2 were assigned from the germline V gene (reference sequence) as SEHNR and FQNEAQ. Recombination connected TRBV7-9 to TRBJ2-1, with the D segment identity uncertain. This TCR was sampled from a man between 60 and 70 years old in good health. Sequencing was performed on PBMCs. The CDR3 sequence is CASTHNNEQFF. DNA sequence: TGTGCCAGCACCCACAACAATGAGCAGTTCTTC.